What follows are 11 T cell receptor beta chains derived from one specimen sequenced in a study of shared clonotypes between healthy human individuals. The protocol was immunoSEQ multiplex PCR, while the TCRdb copy is restricted to in-frame clones and leaves out a portion. This sample yields about 480,000 clones, of which about 75% are seen a single time; 12% belongs to the top ten. Sequenced: PBMCs. The source is a middle-aged woman in good health. Some clones in this sample may be carry-over from other donors' samples.

This clone has only one observation. The CDR3 loop is CASSVTLAGYEQYF. The CDR3 coding sequence is TGTGCCAGCAGCGTAACCCTAGCGGGGTACGAGCAGTACTTC. J is TRBJ2-7 and V is TRBV9; 9 nucleotides match TRBD2. After removal of 1 base from V and 4 bases from J, the junction contained 3 bases not matched to a gene. The CDR3 length is 14 residues. Germline V gene sequence: CDR1 SGDLS, CDR2 YYNGEE.

The chain employs TRBV6-1 and TRBJ2-7, with a possible D match to TRBD2 (6 bases). CDR3 length: 15 residues. Germline lookup yields CDR1 MNHNS and CDR2 SASEGT. V was cut by 2 bases and J by 2 bases, with 13 bases left in between. The CDR3 reads CASSEFGTEPYEQYF. The DNA of the CDR3 is TGTGCCAGCAGTGAATTTGGGACTGAACCCTACGAGCAGTACTTC.

Concerning this clone: This sequence is one base from a far larger clone and is likely a read error. J is TRBJ2-3 and V is TRBV11-2; D unclear. CDR3 length equals 11 residues. The germline V gene has CDR1 SGHAT and CDR2 FQNNGV. CDR3 nucleotide sequence: TGTGCCAACAGCTCCTCACAAACGCAGTATTTT. Translated, it gives CANSSSQTQYF.

Concerning this clone: Possible read error: a much larger clone is one base away. This CDR3 reads CASSLSAGELFF. DNA of the CDR3: TGTGCCAGCAGCTTGAGTGCCGGGGAGCTGTTTTTT. V and J are TRBV7-2 and TRBJ2-2; no definite D call. The CDR3 runs to 12 residues. The V gene lost 3 bases and the J gene lost 6 bases, with 5 bases spanning the gap. Germline loops: CDR1 SGHTA, CDR2 FQGNSA.

The chain employs TRBV9 and TRBJ2-7; 10 bases align to TRBD2. This CDR3 region has 13 residues. Germline V gene lookup returns CDR1 SGDLS and CDR2 YYNGEE. The ends lost 4 bases at V and 13 bases at J; junction bases unmatched: 11. The CDR3 loop is CASSIGPSGRAYF. The CDR3 region has the DNA TGTGCCAGCAGCATAGGACCAAGCGGGAGGGCCTACTTC.

V and J are TRBV4-2 and TRBJ2-5; D is uncertain. Germline V gene lookup returns CDR1 LGHNA and CDR2 YNFKEQ. The ends were cut back, 0 bases at V and 0 bases at J, with 8 bases in the middle. The CDR3 loop spans 15 amino acids. CDR3 loop: CASSQDRSNQETQYF. The CDR3 DNA reads TGTGCCAGCAGCCAAGATCGGTCTAACCAAGAGACCCAGTACTTC.

About this clone: This may be a read error: a much more frequent sequence differs by one nucleotide. This chain uses TRBV5-5 with TRBJ2-3; D ambiguous. Trimming left V 2 bases short and J 3 bases short, with 1 base between. This CDR3 has 11 amino acids. Looked up from germline, CDR1 is SGHKS and CDR2 is YYEKEE (reference sequence). The DNA for the CDR3 is TGTGCCAGCAGCTTTACAGATACGCAGTATTTT. As protein: CASSFTDTQYF.

The V and J genes are TRBV7-2 and TRBJ1-5; perhaps TRBD1 as D (5 bases). V was shortened by 5 bases and J by 1 base, with 12 bases between the two germline ends. This CDR3 contains 15 residues. CDR1 is SGHTA and CDR2 is FQGNSA in the germline V gene. The CDR3 protein is CASSQWGGSNQPQHF. The CDR3 nucleotides are TGTGCCAGCAGCCAGTGGGGCGGGAGCAATCAGCCCCAGCATTTT.

The rearrangement uses TRBV7-8 and TRBJ2-1, with TRBD2 matching over 10 bases. The germline V gene encodes CDR1 SGHVS and CDR2 FQNEAQ. This CDR3 region has 14 residues. The J segment lost 9 bases and the V segment lost 0 bases, leaving 2 bases of the junction unmatched. The CDR3 nucleotides are TGTGCCAGCAGCTTAGCGTCTAGCGGGAGTGAGCAGTTCTTC. Translation gives CASSLASSGSEQFF.

The chain employs TRBV29-1 and TRBJ2-1; 11 positions agree with TRBD2. The J segment lost 4 bases and the V segment lost 4 bases, leaving 3 bases of the junction unmatched. This CDR3 is 14 amino acids long. CDR1 and CDR2 (germline): SQVTM, ANQGSEA. CDR3 region: CSVGLAGGYNEQFF. Written as DNA, the CDR3 is TGCAGCGTTGGTTTAGCGGGAGGGTACAATGAGCAGTTCTTC.

This chain uses TRBV25-1 with TRBJ2-7; 12 nucleotides align to TRBD2. J was trimmed by 5 bases and V by 2 bases; bases with no gene match: 4. Germline CDR1 is MGHDK and CDR2 is SYGVNS. CDR3 length equals 15 residues. The CDR3 sequence is CASSEGLAGFDEQYF. The CDR3 DNA is TGTGCCAGCAGTGAAGGACTAGCGGGATTCGACGAGCAGTACTTC.